This T cell receptor beta chain was observed in a study of T cells in Graves' hyperthyroidism and ophthalmopathy. Study overall: Specimen type is peripheral blood, collected at initial diagnosis prior to any treatment. Findings of the study overall: For ophthalmopathy, model prediction preceded onset by a median around six months. In the blood, most expanded thyroid clonotypes above 0.001 appeared as well.

Authors of the study amplified TCR beta CDR3 regions from RNA transcripts. Carried out on the TCR CDR3, a first-round RT-PCR used the HTBI primer set. Each CDR3 protein gets one entry after TCRdb re-called the multiplex PCR reads with MiXCR. The table records about 500,000 distinct CDR3 sequences, around 15% of them present only once. At least ten counts were recorded for this clonotype. The target antigen is unknown. V trimming: 4 bases; J trimming: 7 bases; junction bases outside the gene matches: 7. The germline V gene encodes CDR1 SQVTM and CDR2 ANQGSEA. This CDR3 has 13 residues. The material sequenced was blood. The receptor's source is a woman in her 30s with Graves' ophthalmopathy. The V and J genes are TRBV29-1 and TRBJ2-1; 7 bases match TRBD2. DNA of the CDR3: TGCAGCGTTGGATTGGGAGGGGCGAATGAGCAGTTCTTC. Protein product: CSVGLGGANEQFF.